This T cell receptor (beta chain) was found in a study of cytomegalovirus exposure and HLA in healthy donors. Study findings and constraints: Generally TCR sequences proved uncommon, though certain public TCRs appeared in numerous donors.

Regarding donors, all were healthy bone marrow donors. Germline CDR1 is SGDLS and CDR2 is YYNGEE. Trimming pared 0 bases from V and 4 bases from J, leaving 13 bases between. CDR3 length: 15 amino acids. With 60 Vbeta and 13 Jbeta primers, the PCR was carried out. Sequencing was performed with immunoSEQ multiplex PCR; in TCRdb, only in-frame clones are kept and a portion is missing. The table includes some 52,000 clones, about three quarters detected once. Notes on this clone: Its antigen is undetermined.

The source material was PBMCs. The J gene is TRBJ2-5, the V gene TRBV9; D uncertain. The sequence was obtained from a woman aged 45-65 years in good health and CMV-seronegative. DNA of the CDR3: TGTGCCAGCAGCGTAGGAGGCAGCTTGGGAGAGACCCAGTACTTC. Its protein product is CASSVGGSLGETQYF.